This T cell receptor beta chain was identified during a study of regulatory T cells in long-lasting Graves disease. TCR beta libraries were built with iRepertoire HTBI primers and Arm-PCR of CDR3 regions. TCRdb passed the multiplex PCR reads through MiXCR, listing each CDR3 protein once. Here the sample spans about 530,000 distinct CDR3 sequences, about 15% being singletons. This clonotype was detected a few times. The time point is: newly diagnosed GD, antithyroid drugs for less than 3 months. RNA from PBMCs was the source of the TCR library. Germline V gene data show CDR1 as MGHDK and CDR2 as SYGVNS. This CDR3 has 12 residues. The V and J ends lost 3 bases and 11 bases respectively, with 13 bases between them. This sample also belongs to another study, concerning T cells in Graves' hyperthyroidism and ophthalmopathy. That work adds: Diagnostic decisions used clinical symptoms, serum thyroxine and TRAb, thyroid ultrasound and orbital computed tomography. Separation of ophthalmopathy from stable hyperthyroidism was achieved by a 13 V-J model.

The source is a woman between 40 and 65 years old with Graves disease. This specimen was peripheral blood mononuclear cells (PBMCs), taken at new diagnosis, from a patient treated with antithyroid drugs. The chain uses TRBV25-1 and TRBJ1-2; no clear D. The CDR3 DNA reads TGTGCCAGCAGTGATGTACAGATGGGTTACACCTTC. Residues: CASSDVQMGYTF.